These T cell receptor beta chains were read from a single sample in a study of CD8+CD57+ T cells in acquired aplastic anemia. TCRdb used MiXCR to reprocess the reads, holding one entry per CDR3 protein. The data hold 270,000 or so distinct CDR3 sequences, with 65% to 90% observed a single time. The specimen was sorted CD4+, CD8+, or CD8+CD57+ T cells (not recorded which) from PBMCs. Every receptor here comes from a human donor with aplastic anemia. Each CDR3 is given with its conserved first and last residue. A D gene is named only where the DNA matches it firmly. Rows may omit the clone size; those that give it use once, few, many or a size class.

J gene | clone size | V gene | D gene | CDR3 protein | CDR3 DNA
TRBJ2-5 | NA | TRBV9 | NA | CASSVGSQTQSFYF | TGTGCCAGCAGCGTAGGGTCTCAGACGCAGTCTTTTTACTTC
TRBJ1-1 | few | TRBV7-8 | NA | CASSWAGGANTQAFF | TGTGCCAGCAGCTGGGCGGGGGGTGCGAACACTCAAGCTTTCTTT
TRBJ2-3 | NA | TRBV20-1 | NA | CSARCSSWYF | TGCAGTGCTAGATGTAGTAGTTGGTATTTT
TRBJ2-3 | many | TRBV7-6 | TRBD2 | CASTLGRVPSGANYF | TGTGCCAGCACCCTAGGGAGGGTCCCCTCTGGGGCCAACTATTTT
TRBJ2-5 | NA | TRBV7-6 | TRBD2 | CAVRGGAGTQYF | TGTGCCGTTCGCGGGGGGGCGGGGACCCAGTACTTC
TRBJ2-1 | NA | TRBV7-2 | TRBD2 | CASTRAGGPIDEQFF | TGTGCCAGCACCCGAGCGGGGGGGCCAATTGATGAGCAGTTCTTC
TRBJ1-6 | NA | TRBV25-1 | NA | CASRTRQVEHCFTAGHYNSPLHF | TGTGCCAGCAGAACTAGACAGGTTGAACACTGTTTCACTGCTGGCCATTATAATTCACCCCTCCACTTT
TRBJ2-3 | few | TRBV6-4 | TRBD2 | CASSELAGGPDTQYF | TGTGCCAGCAGTGAACTAGCGGGAGGTCCCGATACGCAGTATTTT
TRBJ2-5 | few | TRBV7-8 | TRBD1 | CATNRGVQETQYF | TGTGCCACCAACAGGGGGGTCCAAGAGACCCAGTACTTC
TRBJ2-3 | NA | TRBV7-6 | NA | CASSPGVSTEELYF | TGTGCCAGCAGCCCCGGTGTAAGCACCGAGGAGCTGTATTTT
TRBJ2-1 | NA | TRBV7-8 | NA | CASSPHPEGGSGEQFF | TGTGCCAGCAGCCCCCACCCGGAAGGGGGGAGCGGGGAGCAGTTCTTC
TRBJ2-3 | few | TRBV29-1 | TRBD2 | CSVSSGGNTQYF | TGCAGCGTTTCTAGCGGTGGAAATACGCAGTATTTT
TRBJ2-7 | NA | TRBV15 | NA | CATSLCSEQDTQYF | TGTGCCACCAGCTTATGCAGCGAGCAAGACACCCAGTACTTC
TRBJ1-2 | NA | TRBV20-1 | NA | CSADRGRDPNYGYTF | TGCAGTGCCGACCGAGGACGGGACCCTAACTATGGCTACACCTTC
TRBJ2-5 | many | TRBV2 | TRBD2 | CASSLAGGETQYF | TGTGCCAGCAGTCTAGCGGGGGGGGAGACCCAGTACTTC
TRBJ1-4 | NA | TRBV20-1 | NA | CSALPLREKLFF | TGCAGTGCGCTACCCCTCAGGGAAAAACTGTTTTTT